A selection of T cell receptor beta chains follows, all from one sample in a study of identical twins. TCRdb recomputed calls from the 5' RACE reads with MiXCR, one row per CDR3 protein. The data contain some 590,000 distinct CDR3 sequences, 9.6% of them singletons. The sample was also linked to a second study, of yellow fever vaccine responses in identical twins.

Material: PBMCs. These receptors all come from a woman between 18 and 29 years old in good health. Each CDR3 is given with its conserved first and last residue. A D gene is named only where the DNA matches it firmly. The listing skips clone size in some rows; elsewhere it reads once, few, many or a size class.

clone_size: .
d_call: .
v_call: TRBV27
j_call: TRBJ2-2
cdr3_aa: CASSPRQASGGELFF
cdr3_nt: TGTGCCAGCAGTCCCCGACAGGCCAGCGGCGGGGAGCTGTTTTTT

clone_size: many
d_call: .
v_call: TRBV3-1
j_call: TRBJ2-7
cdr3_aa: CASSQEIGMTYEQYF
cdr3_nt: TGTGCCAGCAGCCAAGAAATAGGGATGACCTACGAGCAGTACTTC

clone_size: few
d_call: TRBD1
v_call: TRBV29-1
j_call: TRBJ2-1
cdr3_aa: CSGRQGANEQFF
cdr3_nt: TGCAGCGGACGACAGGGCGCAAATGAGCAGTTCTTC

clone_size: few
d_call: TRBD1
v_call: TRBV2
j_call: TRBJ1-2
cdr3_aa: CASTAQGNYGYTF
cdr3_nt: TGTGCCAGCACGGCACAGGGGAACTATGGCTACACCTTC

clone_size: .
d_call: .
v_call: TRBV12-3/TRBV12-4
j_call: TRBJ1-2
cdr3_aa: CASRGTGSQDYGYTF
cdr3_nt: TGTGCCAGCAGGGGAACAGGATCACAGGATTATGGCTACACCTTC

clone_size: few
d_call: .
v_call: TRBV28
j_call: TRBJ2-7
cdr3_aa: CASSPGPSQSPRDEQYF
cdr3_nt: TGTGCCAGCAGTCCCGGACCAAGCCAAAGCCCGAGGGACGAGCAGTACTTC

clone_size: few
d_call: TRBD1
v_call: TRBV7-9
j_call: TRBJ2-1
cdr3_aa: CASGQGGISYNEQFF
cdr3_nt: TGTGCCAGCGGACAGGGGGGCATTTCCTACAATGAGCAGTTCTTC

clone_size: few
d_call: TRBD1
v_call: TRBV28
j_call: TRBJ2-7
cdr3_aa: CASSLRRVDRGHDEQYF
cdr3_nt: TGTGCCAGCAGTTTACGACGGGTGGACAGGGGGCACGACGAGCAGTACTTC

clone_size: many
d_call: TRBD2
v_call: TRBV10-3
j_call: TRBJ2-7
cdr3_aa: CAISLGGSGLYEQYF
cdr3_nt: TGTGCCATCTCCCTTGGAGGTAGCGGGCTCTACGAGCAGTACTTC

clone_size: .
d_call: .
v_call: TRBV21-1
j_call: TRBJ2-7
cdr3_aa: CASSKVKYEQYF
cdr3_nt: TGTGCCAGCAGCAAAGTAAAGTACGAGCAGTACTTC

clone_size: many
d_call: .
v_call: TRBV2
j_call: TRBJ2-7
cdr3_aa: CASSELDYEQYF
cdr3_nt: TGTGCCAGCAGTGAACTAGACTACGAGCAGTACTTC

clone_size: .
d_call: TRBD1
v_call: TRBV13
j_call: TRBJ2-7
cdr3_aa: CASSDPDRVRNEQYF
cdr3_nt: TGTGCCAGCAGCGACCCGGACAGGGTAAGAAACGAGCAGTACTTC

clone_size: few
d_call: .
v_call: TRBV7-9
j_call: TRBJ2-1
cdr3_aa: CASSLWGGLEQFF
cdr3_nt: TGTGCCAGCAGCTTATGGGGCGGTCTTGAGCAGTTCTTC

clone_size: .
d_call: .
v_call: TRBV20-1
j_call: TRBJ2-7
cdr3_aa: CSARDGYSYSYEQYF
cdr3_nt: TGCAGTGCTAGAGATGGGTACTCTTATAGCTACGAGCAGTACTTC

clone_size: many
d_call: TRBD1
v_call: TRBV7-2
j_call: TRBJ2-7
cdr3_aa: CASSTAGTGDEQYF
cdr3_nt: TGTGCCAGCAGCACCGCCGGGACAGGGGACGAGCAGTACTTC

clone_size: .
d_call: TRBD2
v_call: TRBV28
j_call: TRBJ2-7
cdr3_aa: CASRTSGRAQWGEQYF
cdr3_nt: TGTGCCAGCAGAACTAGCGGGAGGGCCCAATGGGGAGAGCAGTACTTC

clone_size: .
d_call: .
v_call: TRBV6-2/TRBV6-3
j_call: TRBJ2-1
cdr3_aa: CASSWQSGGEQFF
cdr3_nt: TGTGCCAGCAGCTGGCAAAGCGGCGGTGAGCAGTTCTTC

clone_size: .
d_call: .
v_call: TRBV4-3
j_call: TRBJ1-2
cdr3_aa: CASSQEHGTTYGYTF
cdr3_nt: TGCGCCAGCAGCCAAGAGCATGGGACAACCTATGGCTACACCTTC

clone_size: many
d_call: .
v_call: TRBV7-9
j_call: TRBJ2-2
cdr3_aa: CASSLGYTGELFF
cdr3_nt: TGTGCCAGCAGTTTGGGGTATACCGGGGAGCTGTTTTTT

clone_size: few
d_call: TRBD2
v_call: TRBV9
j_call: TRBJ2-2
cdr3_aa: CASSVEGLALTGELFF
cdr3_nt: TGTGCCAGCAGCGTAGAGGGACTAGCTTTGACCGGGGAGCTGTTTTTT

clone_size: .
d_call: .
v_call: TRBV14
j_call: TRBJ1-3
cdr3_aa: CASSQDVRSSGNTIYF
cdr3_nt: TGTGCCAGCAGCCAAGATGTGAGGTCTTCTGGAAACACCATATATTTT

clone_size: many
d_call: .
v_call: TRBV6-1
j_call: TRBJ1-1
cdr3_aa: CASSKTRVPDTEAFF
cdr3_nt: TGTGCCAGCAGTAAGACCAGGGTTCCGGACACTGAAGCTTTCTTT

clone_size: few
d_call: TRBD2
v_call: TRBV3-1
j_call: TRBJ2-4
cdr3_aa: CASNDGGGGTNIQYF
cdr3_nt: TGTGCCAGCAATGACGGGGGGGGCGGAACAAACATTCAGTACTTC

clone_size: many
d_call: .
v_call: TRBV20-1
j_call: TRBJ2-1
cdr3_aa: CSAEDYESSYNEQFF
cdr3_nt: TGCAGTGCGGAAGACTACGAAAGCTCCTACAATGAGCAGTTCTTC

clone_size: few
d_call: .
v_call: TRBV6-2/TRBV6-3
j_call: TRBJ2-1
cdr3_aa: CASSYSESNEQFF
cdr3_nt: TGTGCCAGCAGTTACTCCGAGAGTAATGAGCAGTTCTTC

clone_size: few
d_call: .
v_call: TRBV28
j_call: TRBJ1-5
cdr3_aa: CASSLWDGSNQPQHF
cdr3_nt: TGTGCCAGCAGTTTATGGGACGGGAGCAATCAGCCCCAGCATTTT

clone_size: .
d_call: TRBD2
v_call: TRBV20-1
j_call: TRBJ2-1
cdr3_aa: CSARDYASGYNEQFF
cdr3_nt: TGCAGTGCTAGAGATTATGCTAGCGGATACAATGAGCAGTTCTTC

clone_size: many
d_call: .
v_call: TRBV29-1
j_call: TRBJ1-3
cdr3_aa: CSVGIVDSGNTIYF
cdr3_nt: TGCAGCGTTGGAATCGTGGACTCTGGAAACACCATATATTTT

clone_size: many
d_call: .
v_call: TRBV3-1
j_call: TRBJ1-4
cdr3_aa: CASSRDGNEKLFF
cdr3_nt: TGTGCCAGCAGTCGGGACGGCAATGAAAAACTGTTTTTT

clone_size: many
d_call: TRBD2
v_call: TRBV5-1
j_call: TRBJ2-1
cdr3_aa: CASSFSGGTYNEQFF
cdr3_nt: TGCGCCAGCAGCTTTAGCGGGGGGACTTACAATGAGCAGTTCTTC

clone_size: .
d_call: TRBD1
v_call: TRBV5-5
j_call: TRBJ2-1
cdr3_aa: CASSPGQPSFLEQFF
cdr3_nt: TGTGCCAGCAGCCCGGGACAGCCCTCGTTTCTTGAGCAGTTCTTC

clone_size: .
d_call: TRBD1
v_call: TRBV29-1
j_call: TRBJ2-3
cdr3_aa: CSVEGEGASRTDTQYF
cdr3_nt: TGCAGCGTTGAAGGAGAGGGGGCTTCTCGCACAGATACGCAGTATTTT

clone_size: few
d_call: TRBD1
v_call: TRBV6-5
j_call: TRBJ2-2
cdr3_aa: CASSFGQGAVLLTGELFF
cdr3_nt: TGTGCCAGCAGTTTTGGGCAGGGGGCCGTTTTACTTACCGGGGAGCTGTTTTTT

clone_size: few
d_call: TRBD2
v_call: TRBV12-3/TRBV12-4
j_call: TRBJ2-5
cdr3_aa: CASGDRTSGGAEYF
cdr3_nt: TGTGCCAGCGGAGATCGGACTAGCGGGGGTGCAGAGTACTTC

clone_size: few
d_call: .
v_call: TRBV29-1
j_call: TRBJ2-1
cdr3_aa: CSVVTRRVDEQFF
cdr3_nt: TGCAGCGTTGTGACTCGGCGGGTTGATGAGCAGTTCTTC

clone_size: many
d_call: .
v_call: TRBV7-2
j_call: TRBJ2-7
cdr3_aa: CASSLANYEQYF
cdr3_nt: TGTGCCAGCAGCTTAGCTAACTACGAGCAGTACTTC

clone_size: .
d_call: .
v_call: TRBV6-1
j_call: TRBJ1-6
cdr3_aa: CASREGSSNSPLHF
cdr3_nt: TGTGCCAGCAGAGAAGGGAGCAGTAATTCACCCCTCCACTTT

clone_size: many
d_call: TRBD2
v_call: TRBV11-2
j_call: TRBJ2-1
cdr3_aa: CASSFSGNYNEQFF
cdr3_nt: TGTGCCAGCAGCTTTAGCGGGAACTACAATGAGCAGTTCTTC

clone_size: .
d_call: TRBD1
v_call: TRBV29-1
j_call: TRBJ1-2
cdr3_aa: CSSSSGQGRSGYTF
cdr3_nt: TGCAGCTCGTCCTCTGGACAGGGGCGGAGCGGCTACACCTTC

clone_size: .
d_call: .
v_call: TRBV29-1
j_call: TRBJ2-7
cdr3_aa: CSVRLTAYEQYF
cdr3_nt: TGCAGCGTCAGACTGACGGCCTACGAGCAGTACTTC

clone_size: many
d_call: TRBD1
v_call: TRBV10-3
j_call: TRBJ2-3
cdr3_aa: CAITGTGGTDTQYF
cdr3_nt: TGTGCCATCACCGGGACAGGGGGCACAGATACGCAGTATTTT

clone_size: few
d_call: TRBD2
v_call: TRBV20-1
j_call: TRBJ2-1
cdr3_aa: CSAGLAGVDEQFF
cdr3_nt: TGCAGTGCAGGACTAGCGGGGGTTGATGAGCAGTTCTTC

clone_size: many
d_call: .
v_call: TRBV20-1
j_call: TRBJ1-3
cdr3_aa: CSATQSSGNTIYF
cdr3_nt: TGCAGTGCCACACAGAGCTCTGGAAACACCATATATTTT

clone_size: many
d_call: .
v_call: TRBV6-1
j_call: TRBJ2-4
cdr3_aa: CASTTGSLAKNIQYF
cdr3_nt: TGTGCCAGCACCACGGGAAGCCTAGCCAAAAACATTCAGTACTTC

clone_size: many
d_call: TRBD2
v_call: TRBV29-1
j_call: TRBJ2-1
cdr3_aa: CSVVGGGQNEQFF
cdr3_nt: TGCAGCGTTGTTGGGGGAGGGCAAAATGAGCAGTTCTTC

clone_size: .
d_call: .
v_call: TRBV27
j_call: TRBJ2-1
cdr3_aa: CASSFRVDGWYNEQFF
cdr3_nt: TGTGCCAGCAGCTTTAGGGTGGACGGCTGGTACAATGAGCAGTTCTTC

clone_size: many
d_call: TRBD1
v_call: TRBV29-1
j_call: TRBJ2-5
cdr3_aa: CSFFRQGVETQYF
cdr3_nt: TGCAGCTTCTTCCGACAGGGGGTAGAGACCCAGTACTTC

clone_size: many
d_call: .
v_call: TRBV7-8
j_call: TRBJ2-7
cdr3_aa: CASSPSGFSSYEQYF
cdr3_nt: TGTGCCAGCAGCCCCAGCGGGTTTAGCTCCTACGAGCAGTACTTC

clone_size: .
d_call: .
v_call: TRBV7-2
j_call: TRBJ2-1
cdr3_aa: CASSLMRVRNNEQFF
cdr3_nt: TGTGCCAGCAGCTTAATGCGGGTACGAAACAATGAGCAGTTCTTC

clone_size: .
d_call: .
v_call: TRBV3-1
j_call: TRBJ2-2
cdr3_aa: CASSQDWRGPGELFF
cdr3_nt: TGTGCCAGCAGCCAAGATTGGCGGGGGCCCGGGGAGCTGTTTTTT

clone_size: .
d_call: .
v_call: TRBV5-1
j_call: TRBJ2-3
cdr3_aa: CASSHKVLADTQYF
cdr3_nt: TGCGCCAGCAGCCATAAGGTCCTGGCAGATACGCAGTATTTT

clone_size: .
d_call: TRBD2
v_call: TRBV11-2
j_call: TRBJ2-1
cdr3_aa: CASSLGGTSGRGQFF
cdr3_nt: TGTGCCAGCAGCTTAGGCGGGACTAGCGGGAGGGGGCAGTTCTTC

clone_size: few
d_call: .
v_call: TRBV29-1
j_call: TRBJ1-1
cdr3_aa: CSVLPGSNTEAFF
cdr3_nt: TGCAGCGTCCTGCCCGGCTCGAACACTGAAGCTTTCTTT